This entry lists 19 T cell receptor beta chains sequenced from one sample in a study of T cell repertoires in cytomegalovirus infection. No cognate antigen is known for these TCRs. One entry per CDR3 protein, called by TCRdb with MiXCR from the reads. This table holds about 110,000 distinct CDR3 sequences, 25% to 35% found once. The source material was CD8+ T cells from cultured PBMCs, sampled from culture after CMV antigen stimulation. The source of these receptors is a human donor in good health (CMV status not recorded). Some clones in this sample may be carry-over from other donors' samples.

In its sample, this clonotype was seen a few times. The genes are TRBV4-1 and TRBJ2-3; a possible D gene is TRBD1 (6 bases). The ends were cut back, 4 bases at V and 0 bases at J, with 11 bases in the middle. Per the germline V gene, CDR1 is MGHRA and CDR2 is YSYEKL. The CDR3 loop spans 15 amino acids. The CDR3 nucleotides are TGCGCCAGCAGCCGTGGGGGCCCAAGCACAGATACGCAGTATTTT. It specifies CASSRGGPSTDTQYF.

The V gene is TRBV12-5, the J gene TRBJ2-7; D is undetermined. The CDR3 length is 13 residues. Germline loops: CDR1 LGHNT, CDR2 FRNRAP. Trimming stripped 2 bases from V and 6 bases from J, with 11 bases between. CDR3 sequence: CASGLPDLLEQYF. CDR3 nucleotides: TGTGCTAGTGGTTTGCCCGACCTCCTCGAGCAGTACTTC.

Many counts were recorded for this clonotype. The gene calls are TRBV7-2 and TRBJ1-1; D gene uncertain. V gave up 3 bases and J gave up 3 bases, with 5 bases separating them. The length of the CDR3 is 12 residues. Germline V lookup: CDR1 SGHTA, CDR2 FQGNSA. The CDR3 DNA follows: TGTGCCAGCAGCTTTGGGGACACTGAAGCTTTCTTT. Its protein is CASSFGDTEAFF.

This chain connects TRBV12-3 or TRBV12-4 to TRBJ2-3; no definite D call. The V and J ends lost 5 bases and 0 bases respectively, with 9 bases between them. This CDR3 has 14 residues. The DNA for the CDR3 is TGTGCCAGCAGTCGCCGTACTAGCACAGATACGCAGTATTTT. Translated, it gives CASSRRTSTDTQYF.

This clonotype occurred many times. The CDR3 region is CASRGVAYEQYF. The DNA for the CDR3 is TGCGCCAGCCGAGGGGTGGCCTACGAGCAGTACTTC. The rearrangement joins TRBV10-2 to TRBJ2-7; D tentatively fits TRBD1 or TRBD2 (5 bases each). V was clipped by 8 bases and J by 2 bases, with 10 bases between them. The germline CDR1 and CDR2 sequences are WSHSY and SAAADI. This CDR3 has 12 amino acids.

Ten or more counts support this clonotype. The genes are TRBV12-3 or TRBV12-4 and TRBJ1-1; D gene ambiguous. Between the trimmed V and J ends, which lost 6 bases and 4 bases, there was a span of 12 bases. The CDR3 spans 13 residues. This CDR3 reads CASSPGGATEAFF. CDR3 DNA sequence: TGTGCCAGCAGCCCAGGTGGTGCCACTGAAGCTTTCTTT.

A few counts support this clonotype. This chain uses TRBV19 with TRBJ2-3; TRBD1 or TRBD2 may be the D gene (5 bases each). From germline, CDR1 is LNHDA and CDR2 SQIVND (reference sequence). The CDR3 totals 15 residues. With 5 bases removed from V and 0 bases from J, the gap between germline ends came to 12 bases. This CDR3 reads CASSSWDDSTDTQYF. CDR3 sequence (DNA): TGTGCCAGTAGTTCGTGGGACGATAGCACAGATACGCAGTATTTT.

The chain links TRBV7-9 to TRBJ2-2, with 8 positions matching TRBD1. CDR3 length: 16 amino acids. Germline CDR1 and CDR2: SEHNR and FQNEAQ (reference sequence). The V segment lost 4 bases and the J segment 6 bases; nucleotides outside the gene matches: 10. Here the CDR3 DNA reads TGTGCCAGCAGCTCCTCGGACAGGGTCGGTGCCGGGGAGCTGTTTTTT. It encodes CASSSSDRVGAGELFF.

This clonotype was found a few times. V usage is TRBV27 and J usage is TRBJ1-6; D perhaps matches TRBD1 (6 bases). V lost 5 bases and J 10 bases, leaving 12 bases between the germline ends. CDR3 length equals 13 residues. Germline V gene lookup returns CDR1 MNHEY and CDR2 SMNVEV (reference sequence). The CDR3 nucleotides are TGTGCCAGCAGTCCCCGAGGGGGGTCACCCCTCCACTTT. This translates into CASSPRGGSPLHF.

There are a few counts of this clonotype. The CDR3: CASSTTGRNTEAFF. The CDR3 bases are TGTGCCAGCAGCACGACAGGGAGGAACACTGAAGCTTTCTTT. The chain links TRBV12-3 or TRBV12-4 to TRBJ1-1; 7 bases are shared with TRBD1. V shed 6 bases, J shed 1 base, and the junction held 5 bases outside the gene matches. This CDR3 has 14 amino acids.

This clonotype was counted many times. The V call is TRBV28, the J call TRBJ1-5; D ambiguous. Germline values: CDR1 MDHEN, CDR2 SYDVKM. The V and J ends lost 8 bases and 0 bases respectively, with 20 bases between them. The CDR3 has 17 residues. CDR3 coding DNA: TGTGCCAGCCAAGCCGGGCCTTATCCCGATAGCAATCAGCCCCAGCATTTT. As protein: CASQAGPYPDSNQPQHF.

In this sample, this clonotype turned up a few times. The V call is TRBV10-3, the J call TRBJ2-5, with 11 bases that match TRBD2. V was clipped by 6 bases and J by 0 bases; unmatched bases: 12. The CDR3 is made up of 18 amino acids. Per germline, CDR1 ENHRY and CDR2 SYGVKD. In DNA form, the CDR3 reads TGTGCCATCAGCGAGCCTGAGCTACTAGCGGGGGACCAAGAGACCCAGTACTTC. It specifies CAISEPELLAGDQETQYF.

This clonotype was detected many times. The rearrangement joins TRBV6-2 or TRBV6-3 to TRBJ1-1, with D maybe TRBD1 (6 bases). V was cut by 8 bases and J by 7 bases, with 11 bases left in between. The germline V gene has CDR1 MNHEY and CDR2 SVGEGT. The CDR3 covers 11 residues. The CDR3 region has the DNA TGTGCCAGCGCTACAGGGTATGAAGCTTTCTTT. Protein product: CASATGYEAFF.

This clonotype was counted only a few times. The rearrangement joins TRBV7-9 to TRBJ2-2; 11 positions match TRBD2. The CDR3 covers 16 residues. From germline, CDR1 is SEHNR and CDR2 FQNEAQ (reference sequence). The V gene end was trimmed by 5 bases and the J gene end by 0 bases; junction bases not matched to a gene: 2. The CDR3 sequence: CASSPTSGANTGELFF. In DNA, the CDR3 is TGTGCCAGCAGCCCGACTAGCGGGGCGAACACCGGGGAGCTGTTTTTT.

The chain combines TRBV2 with TRBJ1-2; D may be TRBD1 (5 bases). The CDR3 has 11 residues. CDR1 and CDR2 from the germline V gene are SNHLY and FYNNEI. V was shortened by 8 bases and J by 7 bases, with 11 bases between the two germline ends. The CDR3 nucleotides read TGTGCCAGCCTCGGGGCCGGTGGCTACACCTTC. This translates into CASLGAGGYTF.

The V and J genes are TRBV2 and TRBJ2-3; 10 bases are shared with TRBD2. This CDR3 spans 16 amino acids. V lost 3 bases and J lost 2; bases outside the gene matches: 5. Germline CDR1 and CDR2: SNHLY and FYNNEI. This CDR3 reads CASSDTSGVATDTQYF. The CDR3 DNA reads TGTGCCAGCAGTGATACTAGCGGGGTTGCCACAGATACGCAGTATTTT.

The table lists this clonotype with a few counts. The chain links TRBV5-1 to TRBJ2-1, with 7 nucleotides matching TRBD1. The CDR3 is made up of 13 amino acids. Germline-derived CDR1 and CDR2 are SGHRS and YFSETQ. V trimming: 4 bases; J trimming: 4 bases; junction bases outside the gene matches: 2. The CDR3 nucleotides read TGCGCCAGCAGCGAGACAGGGTACAATGAGCAGTTCTTC. This sequence encodes CASSETGYNEQFF.

This clonotype was picked up a small number of times. CDR3 in amino acids: CASSSKRGSSYNEQFF. Here the CDR3 DNA reads TGTGCCAGCAGCAGCAAGCGGGGAAGCTCCTACAATGAGCAGTTCTTC. The chain carries TRBV7-2 and TRBJ2-1; 7 bases align to TRBD2. CDR3 length equals 16 residues. V dropped 5 bases and J dropped 0; count of bases not matched to a gene: 7. Germline loops: CDR1 SGHTA, CDR2 FQGNSA.

This chain joins TRBV19 and TRBJ1-5, with D unresolved. The V end was cut by 1 base, the J end by 7 bases, with 5 bases between. This CDR3 has 12 amino acids. The germline CDR1 and CDR2 sequences are LNHDA and SQIVND (reference sequence). CDR3 sequence reads: CASSIGVQPQHF. The CDR3, as DNA: TGTGCCAGTAGTATAGGCGTGCAGCCCCAGCATTTT.